One sample yielded the 26 T cell receptor beta chains listed below, sequenced in a study of T cells in Graves' hyperthyroidism and ophthalmopathy. The source material, RNA transcripts, was used to amplify TCR beta CDR3 regions. HTBI primers were the set used in a first-round RT-PCR of the TCR CDR3. TCRdb used MiXCR to reprocess the multiplex PCR reads, holding one entry per CDR3 protein. The sample shows almost 600,000 distinct CDR3 sequences, 14% of them seen only once. The material sequenced was blood. The source of these receptors is a woman in her twenties or thirties with Graves' hyperthyroidism that later progressed to Graves' ophthalmopathy.

This clonotype was observed many times. The chain couples TRBV5-1 to TRBJ1-1; D unclear. The CDR3 is made up of 13 amino acids. V was trimmed by 4 bases and J by 3 bases, leaving 10 bases between them. Germline values: CDR1 SGHRS, CDR2 YFSETQ. The CDR3 protein is CASSLGSDTEAFF. The CDR3 nucleotides read TGCGCCAGCAGCCTGGGGTCGGACACTGAAGCTTTCTTT. Together with reference TRBV5-1 and TRBJ1-1, the CDR3 gives the full variable domain: KAGVTQTPRYLIKTRGQQVTLSCSPISGHRSVSWYQQTPGQGLQFLFEYFSETQRNKGNFPGRFSGRQFSNSRSEMNVSTLELGDSALYLCASSLGSDTEAFFGQGTRLTVV.

This clonotype occurred a few times. The CDR3 nucleotides are TGTGCCAGTAGTATCCGGGACAGGGGATACGAGCAGTACTTC. It encodes CASSIRDRGYEQYF. The chain has TRBV19 and TRBJ2-7; 10 bases are a match to TRBD1. V was pared by 3 bases and J by 4 bases, with 3 bases of the junction left unmatched. Per germline, CDR1 LNHDA and CDR2 SQIVND (reference sequence). This CDR3 is 14 amino acids long. The complete variable domain, with remaining parts taken from reference TRBV19 and TRBJ2-7, reads DGGITQSPKYLFRKEGQNVTLSCEQNLNHDAMYWYRQDPGQGLRLIYYSQIVNDFQKGDIAEGYSVSREKKESFPLTVTSAQKNPTAFYLCASSIRDRGYEQYFGPGTRLTVT.

This clonotype was recorded at least ten times. The rearrangement links TRBV7-9 to TRBJ2-1, with D possibly matching TRBD1 (6 bases). V lost 5 bases and J lost 4, with 21 bases in between. Germline-derived CDR1 and CDR2 are SEHNR and FQNEAQ (reference sequence). The CDR3 consists of 17 residues. CDR3 residues: CASSTQGPTMRYNEQFF. The CDR3 nucleotides are TGTGCCAGCAGCACACAGGGCCCAACCATGAGGTACAATGAGCAGTTCTTC.

The chain is built from TRBV10-1 and TRBJ2-1; D is possibly TRBD2 (6 bases). The DNA end lines up better with TRBJ2-7; the J call may be wrong. The CDR3 consists of 14 residues. CDR1 and CDR2 (germline): WNHNN, SYGVQD (reference sequence). This chain's CDR3 is CASSRLASDNEQYF. CDR3 bases: TGCGCCAGCAGTAGGCTAGCGAGCGACAATGAGCAGTACTTC.

This sequence joins TRBV7-9 and TRBJ2-2, with D perhaps being TRBD1 or TRBD2 (5 bases each). The CDR3 has 15 residues. Trimming removed 3 bases from V and 0 bases from J, with 8 bases in between. Germline assignment: CDR1 SEHNR and CDR2 FQNEAQ (reference sequence). The CDR3 loop reads CASSFRDANTGELFF. The DNA for the CDR3 is TGTGCCAGCAGCTTCAGGGACGCGAACACCGGGGAGCTGTTTTTT.

This clonotype was observed many times. The gene calls are TRBV6-1 and TRBJ2-1; 14 nucleotides line up with TRBD2. V shed 5 bases, J shed 9 bases, and the junction held 9 bases outside the gene matches. The CDR3 has 16 amino acids. CDR1 and CDR2 from the germline V gene are MNHNS and SASEGT. CDR3 in amino acids: CASSTGLAGVGGEQFF. The CDR3 DNA reads TGTGCCAGCAGTACGGGACTAGCGGGGGTCGGGGGTGAGCAGTTCTTC.

This clonotype was detected many times. The chain links TRBV30 to TRBJ1-4; no reliable D call. V was clipped by 0 bases and J by 5 bases, with 7 bases between them. Germline loops: CDR1 GTSNPN, CDR2 SVGIG (reference sequence). The CDR3 has 13 residues. Here the CDR3 DNA reads TGTGCCTGGAGTGTTCAACGGAATGAAAAACTGTTTTTT. It codes for CAWSVQRNEKLFF. The whole variable domain, remainder taken from reference TRBV30 and TRBJ1-4, is SQTIHQWPATLVQPVGSPLSLECTVEGTSNPNLYWYRQAAGRGLQLLFYSVGIGQISSEVPQNLSASRPQDRQFILSSKKLLLSDSGFYLCAWSVQRNEKLFFGSGTQLSVL.

This clonotype was seen at least ten times. The chain has TRBV28 and TRBJ1-1, with D uncertain. Between the trimmed V and J ends, which lost 3 bases and 1 base, there was a span of 12 bases. The CDR3 is 15 residues long. Germline CDR1 reads MDHEN; CDR2 reads SYDVKM. The CDR3 nucleotides are TGTGCCAGCAGTTTTGCCCCCCCCGGGAACACTGAAGCTTTCTTT. Its protein is CASSFAPPGNTEAFF.

In this sample, this clonotype turned up a few times. This chain uses TRBV7-2 with TRBJ2-6, with TRBD1 identical over 7 bases. V was pared by 1 base and J by 0 bases, with 6 bases of the junction left unmatched. The CDR3 contains 18 residues. In germline, CDR1 is SGHTA, CDR2 FQGNSA. The CDR3 DNA sequence: TGTGCCAGCAGCTTAGATACGGCAGGGGGCTCTGGGGCCAACGTCCTGACTTTC. Translation gives CASSLDTAGGSGANVLTF.

As to this clonotype: This may arise from a read error, as a much more abundant clone is one base away. This rearrangement joins TRBV11-3 to TRBJ1-1; D is uncertain. V gave up 4 bases and J gave up 6 bases, with 15 bases separating them. Germline V gives CDR1 SGHNT, CDR2 YENEEA. The CDR3 has 14 residues. As DNA, the CDR3 is TGTGCCAGCAGCTCCCCCCTGACACGTCCTGAAGCTTTCTTT. Translating gives CASSSPLTRPEAFF.

This clonotype has a handful of counts. This rearrangement joins TRBV6-5 to TRBJ2-3, with D tentatively TRBD1 (6 bases). The germline V gene has CDR1 MNHEY and CDR2 SVGAGI. The CDR3 sequence is 15 residues long. V dropped 4 bases and J dropped 4 bases, with 15 bases sitting between them. CDR3 nucleotide sequence: TGTGCCAGCAGTTTCAACAGGGAAATCGCAGATACGCAGTATTTT. Its translation: CASSFNREIADTQYF.

The rearrangement uses TRBV12-3 or TRBV12-4 and TRBJ2-7, with 8 bases aligning to TRBD1. This CDR3 is built from 14 residues. V was clipped by 4 bases and J by 3 bases; unmatched bases: 5. The CDR3 sequence is CASSSTGQVYEQYF. The CDR3 DNA reads TGTGCCAGCAGTTCCACGGGACAGGTCTACGAGCAGTACTTC.

The gene calls are TRBV19 and TRBJ2-1; a possible D gene is TRBD2 (5 bases). There are 14 residues in the CDR3. V was trimmed by 4 bases and J by 10 bases, leaving 17 bases between them. Germline CDR1 and CDR2: LNHDA and SQIVND (reference sequence). Written as DNA, the CDR3 is TGTGCCAGTAGTACCCGGACTGGCTCATGGGAGCAGTTCTTC. This gives the protein CASSTRTGSWEQFF.

This clonotype was seen ten or more times. This chain connects TRBV6-1 to TRBJ2-3; TRBD2 matches at 10 bases. Looked up from germline, CDR1 is MNHNS and CDR2 is SASEGT. The V and J ends lost 6 bases and 14 bases, in that order; junction bases with no gene match: 11. This CDR3 spans 13 amino acids. CDR3 coding DNA: TGTGCCAGCAGGCCTAGCGGGAGATCGATTGGGTATTTT. Its translation: CASRPSGRSIGYF.

J is TRBJ2-7 and V is TRBV10-3; a possible D gene is TRBD2 (5 bases). V lost 0 bases to trimming and J lost 6 bases, with 9 bases between them. Germline V gene data show CDR1 as ENHRY and CDR2 as SYGVKD. This CDR3 is 13 amino acids long. The CDR3 region is CAISESAGLEQYF. The DNA for the CDR3 is TGTGCCATCAGTGAGTCGGCGGGTCTCGAGCAGTACTTC.

This chain joins TRBV29-1 and TRBJ2-7; D possibly corresponds to TRBD2 (5 bases). The V gene's germline CDR1 is SQVTM and CDR2 ANQGSEA. The CDR3 length is 11 residues. V was cut by 2 bases and J by 5 bases, with 7 bases left in between. CDR3 sequence (DNA): TGCAGCGTTGAATCCGGGAACGAGCAGTACTTC. This encodes CSVESGNEQYF.

This clonotype occurred once. The rearrangement uses TRBV5-4 and TRBJ2-5, with 8 bases fitting TRBD2. The CDR3 runs to 16 residues. Germline values: CDR1 SGHNT, CDR2 YYREEE (reference sequence). V was pared by 0 bases and J by 5 bases, with 9 bases of the junction left unmatched. The CDR3 spells CASSLVSGGPVETQYF. CDR3 nucleotides: TGTGCCAGCAGCTTGGTTTCGGGAGGGCCGGTGGAGACCCAGTACTTC.

This clonotype has a handful of counts. This chain links TRBV6-1 with TRBJ2-5, with D possibly TRBD1 on 7 matching bases. The CDR3 is 14 amino acids. Looked up from germline, CDR1 is MNHNS and CDR2 is SASEGT. With 6 bases removed from V and 5 bases from J, the gap between germline ends came to 16 bases. This CDR3 reads CASRDRSGEETQYF. In DNA, the CDR3 is TGTGCCAGCAGGGACAGGTCGGGAGAGGAGACCCAGTACTTC.

This chain joins TRBV4-2 and TRBJ2-1, with 7 bases aligning to TRBD1. Trimming cost V 2 bases and J 0 bases; bases outside gene matches: 13. CDR3 size: 19 residues. Germline values: CDR1 LGHNA, CDR2 YNFKEQ. CDR3 sequence: CASSQPSGQLIDSYNEQFF. The CDR3 DNA reads as TGTGCCAGCAGCCAACCCTCGGGACAGCTAATAGACTCCTACAATGAGCAGTTCTTC.

This clonotype was counted many times. The chain has TRBV6-1 and TRBJ1-2; no reliable D call. The CDR3 loop spans 15 amino acids. The germline CDR1 and CDR2 sequences are MNHNS and SASEGT. Trimming pared 4 bases from V and 7 bases from J, leaving 19 bases between. CDR3 bases: TGTGCCAGCAGTGCGACACCGGACGGGTCGAGTGGCTACACCTTC. Translating it yields CASSATPDGSSGYTF.

This clonotype was observed many times. The rearrangement links TRBV19 to TRBJ1-5, with D unresolved. Trimming took 5 bases from V and 0 from J, leaving 8 bases between them. The CDR3 totals 14 residues. Germline CDR1 is LNHDA and CDR2 is SQIVND (reference sequence). CDR3 sequence (DNA): TGTGCCAGTAGTCCAATCGTTAGCAATCAGCCCCAGCATTTT. The encoded protein is CASSPIVSNQPQHF.

V is TRBV9 and J is TRBJ1-1; D might be TRBD1 (6 bases). Germline lookup yields CDR1 SGDLS and CDR2 YYNGEE. The CDR3 extends over 13 amino acids. Trimming took off 0 bases at V and 9 bases at J, with 12 bases between the two ends. CDR3 sequence: CASSVEGGAQAFF. The CDR3 nucleotides are TGTGCCAGCAGCGTAGAAGGGGGGGCGCAAGCTTTCTTT.

This clonotype was detected ten times or more. The chain has TRBV28 and TRBJ1-5; TRBD1 matches at 8 bases. The germline V gene has CDR1 MDHEN and CDR2 SYDVKM. V shed 6 bases and J 0 bases; nucleotides not matched to a gene: 4. This CDR3 has 15 amino acids. CDR3: CASSYDRGSNQPQHF. CDR3 DNA sequence: TGTGCCAGCAGCTACGACAGGGGTAGCAATCAGCCCCAGCATTTT.

Many counts were recorded for this clonotype. The chain links TRBV20-1 to TRBJ1-2; D might be TRBD1 (5 bases). Germline V gives CDR1 DFQATT, CDR2 SNEGSKA (reference sequence). There are 13 residues in the CDR3. With 3 bases removed from V and 2 bases from J, the gap between germline ends came to 10 bases. The CDR3 DNA sequence: TGCAGTGCTAGCGGACACCTAAACTATGGCTACACCTTC. Translating it yields CSASGHLNYGYTF.

At least ten counts were recorded for this clonotype. The chain recombines TRBV28 with TRBJ2-5; D not certain. The CDR3 loop spans 12 amino acids. The germline gives CDR1 MDHEN, CDR2 SYDVKM. Trimming stripped 5 bases from V and 4 bases from J, with 8 bases between. CDR3 residues: CASSRLGETQYF. CDR3 in DNA: TGTGCCAGCAGTCGGTTGGGAGAGACCCAGTACTTC.

This clonotype has ten or more counts. This chain uses TRBV20-1 with TRBJ2-2; D is perhaps TRBD1 (5 bases). Trimming removed 3 bases from V and 7 bases from J, with 12 bases in between. The length of the CDR3 is 13 residues. From germline, CDR1 is DFQATT and CDR2 SNEGSKA (reference sequence). The CDR3 loop reads CSASAGLDGELFF. In nucleotides, the CDR3 is TGCAGTGCTAGTGCAGGGCTGGACGGGGAGCTGTTTTTT.